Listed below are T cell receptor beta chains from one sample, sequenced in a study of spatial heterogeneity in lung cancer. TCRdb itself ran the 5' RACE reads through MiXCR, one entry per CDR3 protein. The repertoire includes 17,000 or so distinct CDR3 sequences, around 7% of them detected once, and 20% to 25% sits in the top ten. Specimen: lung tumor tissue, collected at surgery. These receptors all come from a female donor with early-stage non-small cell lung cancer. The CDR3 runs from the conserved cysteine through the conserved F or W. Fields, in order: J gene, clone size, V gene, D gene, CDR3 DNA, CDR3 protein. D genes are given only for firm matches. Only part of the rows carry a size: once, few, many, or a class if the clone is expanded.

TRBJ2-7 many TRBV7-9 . TGTGCCAGCAGCTTAGCTAGCGCGCTCCCCTACGAGCAGTACTTC CASSLASALPYEQYF
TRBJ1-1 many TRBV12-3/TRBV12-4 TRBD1 TGTGCCAGCAGCCCCTTACAGGGGGCCACTGAAGCTTTCTTT CASSPLQGATEAFF
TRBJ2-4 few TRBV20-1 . TGCAGTGCTAGAGAGGGAAAAAACATTCAGTACTTC CSAREGKNIQYF
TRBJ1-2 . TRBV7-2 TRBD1 TGTGCCAGCAGCTCGCGACAGGGGTCAAACTATGGCTACACCTTC CASSSRQGSNYGYTF
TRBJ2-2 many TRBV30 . TGTGCCTCCCCGGGACCGACCGGGGAGCTGTTTTTT CASPGPTGELFF
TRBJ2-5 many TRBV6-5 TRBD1 TGTGCCAGCAGCGAGATACAGGGGAGTCCCCAAGAGACCCAGTACTTC CASSEIQGSPQETQYF
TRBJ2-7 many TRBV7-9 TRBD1 TGTGCCAGCAGCTTAGCCACCGGACAGGACGAGCAGTACTTC CASSLATGQDEQYF
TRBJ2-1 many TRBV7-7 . TGTGCCAGCAGCTTAGGGACTACCAACAATGAGCAGTTCTTC CASSLGTTNNEQFF
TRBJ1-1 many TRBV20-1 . TGCAGTGCTGCAAGGAACAGCGCTTCGAACACTGAAGCTTTCTTT CSAARNSASNTEAFF
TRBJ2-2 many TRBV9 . TGTGCCAGCAGCGTAAGCAGGTGGGACACCGGGGAGCTGTTTTTT CASSVSRWDTGELFF
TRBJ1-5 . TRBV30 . TGTGCCTGGAGTTACGGGGAAAATCAGCCCCAGCATTTT CAWSYGENQPQHF
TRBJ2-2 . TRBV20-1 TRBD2 TGCAGGGCTAGCGGGGGCCCAAACACCGGGGAGCTGTTTTTT CRASGGPNTGELFF
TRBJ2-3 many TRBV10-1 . TGCGCCAGCAGTGGGGGCCAGGATACGCAGTATTTT CASSGGQDTQYF
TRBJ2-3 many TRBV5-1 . TGCGCCAGCCTGAGATCGGCAGGGAGCACAGATACGCAGTATTTT CASLRSAGSTDTQYF
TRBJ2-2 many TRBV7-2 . TGTGCCAGCGGGACGCACACCGGGGAGCTGTTTTTT CASGTHTGELFF
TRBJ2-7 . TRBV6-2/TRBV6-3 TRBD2 TGTGCCAGCAGGACTAGCGGGCGCTACGAGCAGTACTTC CASRTSGRYEQYF